Below are 31 T cell receptor beta chains sequenced from a single sample in a study of cytomegalovirus exposure and HLA in healthy donors. Vbeta (60) and Jbeta (13) primers were used in the PCR. Assay: immunoSEQ multiplex PCR; the TCRdb copy retains only in-frame clones and omits some. The sample holds roughly 250,000 clones, roughly 86% seen once. The source material was PBMCs. These receptors all stem from a woman aged 40 to 49 in good health and CMV-seropositive.

The chain couples TRBV7-9 to TRBJ2-1; D perhaps matches TRBD2 (6 bases). CDR3 length equals 15 residues. V was shortened by 1 base and J by 9 bases, with 16 bases between the two germline ends. Germline CDR1 and CDR2: SEHNR and FQNEAQ (reference sequence). The CDR3 nucleotides are TGTGCCAGCAGCTTAGTTGGCGGGATAGTAAGTGAGCAGTTCTTC. This translates into CASSLVGGIVSEQFF.

CDR3 amino acids: CASSPDRVNTEAFF. In nucleotides, the CDR3 is TGTGCCAGCTCACCAGACAGAGTGAACACTGAAGCTTTCTTT. The chain is built from TRBV18 and TRBJ1-1, with D maybe TRBD1 (5 bases). Between the trimmed V and J ends, which lost 2 bases and 0 bases, there was a span of 7 bases. The CDR3 sequence is 14 residues long. CDR1 and CDR2 (germline): KGHSH, LQKENI.

The chain joins TRBV9 to TRBJ1-6; TRBD1 matches at 7 bases. V dropped 4 bases and J dropped 6; count of bases not matched to a gene: 10. The CDR3 has 16 amino acids. Germline lookup yields CDR1 SGDLS and CDR2 YYNGEE. The CDR3 region has the DNA TGTGCCAGCAGCCTCGGATCCGGGACAGCTAATTCACCCCTCCACTTT. Amino acids: CASSLGSGTANSPLHF.

The chain recombines TRBV28 with TRBJ2-7; D is possibly TRBD1 (6 bases). Deletions cut 5 bases from V and 5 bases from J, with 10 bases between. Germline CDR1 MDHEN, CDR2 SYDVKM. The CDR3 consists of 12 residues. CDR3 nucleotides: TGTGCCAGCAGTCTCACAGGGAACGAGCAGTACTTC. It codes for CASSLTGNEQYF. The full variable domain, with the rest looked up from reference TRBV28 and TRBJ2-7, is DVKVTQSSRYLVKRTGEKVFLECVQDMDHENMFWYRQDPGLGLRLIYFSYDVKMKEKGDIPEGYSVSREKKERFSLILESASTNQTSMYLCASSLTGNEQYFGPGTRLTVT.

A single count supports this clone. This rearrangement joins TRBV5-4 to TRBJ2-7; 7 bases match TRBD1. The germline CDR1 and CDR2 sequences are SGHNT and YYREEE (reference sequence). This CDR3 has 14 amino acids. V was pared by 5 bases and J by 2 bases, with 7 bases of the junction left unmatched. The CDR3 here is CASSPTTGTYEQYF. In nucleotides, the CDR3 is TGTGCCAGCAGTCCCACGACAGGGACCTACGAGCAGTACTTC.

This rearrangement joins TRBV2 to TRBJ1-2, with 11 bases lining up with TRBD1. The CDR3 has 13 amino acids. Germline V gene sequence: CDR1 SNHLY, CDR2 FYNNEI. V shed 6 bases and J 4 bases; nucleotides not matched to a gene: 1. The CDR3 DNA reads TGTGCCAGCAGGGGGACAGGGGGCTATGGCTACACCTTC. It specifies CASRGTGGYGYTF.

The genes are TRBV5-4 and TRBJ2-2; possible D gene TRBD2, 5 bases. From germline, CDR1 is SGHNT and CDR2 YYREEE (reference sequence). CDR3 size: 15 residues. Trimming stripped 0 bases from V and 0 bases from J, with 6 bases between. The CDR3 nucleotides are TGTGCCAGCAGCTTGGACGGGGCGAACACCGGGGAGCTGTTTTTT. Encoded protein: CASSLDGANTGELFF.

The V and J genes are TRBV19 and TRBJ1-2; the D gene is possibly TRBD1 (5 bases). The CDR3 is 12 residues long. Germline CDR1 reads LNHDA; CDR2 reads SQIVND (reference sequence). The V and J ends lost 6 bases and 6 bases respectively, with 11 bases between them. Here the CDR3 reads CASRRRGDGYTF. The CDR3 DNA reads as TGTGCCAGTAGAAGACGGGGGGATGGCTACACCTTC.

This clone has just one count. This chain uses TRBV7-2 with TRBJ2-3, with TRBD2 identical over 9 bases. Germline V gene data show CDR1 as SGHTA and CDR2 as FQGNSA. The CDR3 is 12 residues long. V dropped 5 bases and J dropped 7; count of bases not matched to a gene: 1. As DNA, the CDR3 is TGTGCCAGCAGCGCTAGCGGGAATACGCAGTATTTT. It specifies CASSASGNTQYF.

V is TRBV27 and J is TRBJ2-2, with 7 bases lining up with TRBD2. The V gene end was trimmed by 7 bases and the J gene end by 0 bases; junction bases not matched to a gene: 8. Germline V gene data show CDR1 as MNHEY and CDR2 as SMNVEV (reference sequence). The CDR3 covers 16 residues. CDR3 region: CASTDYLAANTGELFF. CDR3 bases: TGTGCCAGCACCGACTATCTAGCGGCGAACACCGGGGAGCTGTTTTTT.

This chain uses TRBV4-2 with TRBJ2-1, with D tentatively TRBD2 (5 bases). Trimming took off 4 bases at V and 5 bases at J, with 9 bases between the two ends. The CDR3 length is 13 residues. Germline CDR1 and CDR2: LGHNA and YNFKEQ. The CDR3 reads CASSLSADNEQFF. CDR3 bases: TGTGCCAGCAGCCTTAGCGCGGACAATGAGCAGTTCTTC.

Details on this clone: At the DNA level, this CDR3 is encoded by other sequences in the same sample as well. The V and J genes are TRBV25-1 and TRBJ2-7; TRBD1 might be the D (6 bases). The CDR3 is made up of 15 amino acids. Germline values: CDR1 MGHDK, CDR2 SYGVNS. V was shortened by 5 bases and J by 5 bases, with 19 bases between the two germline ends. CDR3 DNA sequence: TGTGCCAGCAGTAACCCCCCGACAGGTAGCGACGAGCAGTACTTC. Amino acid sequence: CASSNPPTGSDEQYF.

This clone was seen a few times. The genes are TRBV7-2 and TRBJ2-1; TRBD2 matches at 9 bases. CDR3 length: 16 residues. V gave up 1 base and J gave up 6 bases; unmatched junction bases: 7. Germline loops: CDR1 SGHTA, CDR2 FQGNSA. The CDR3 bases are TGTGCCAGCAGCTTAGAAGGCGGGAGGGGATTCAATGAGCAGTTCTTC. It yields the protein CASSLEGGRGFNEQFF.

The chain is built from TRBV4-3 and TRBJ2-7; TRBD2 aligns across 8 bases. V shed 0 bases, J shed 7 bases, and the junction held 8 bases outside the gene matches. The CDR3 has 15 residues. CDR1 LGHNA and CDR2 YSLEER come from the germline V gene. The CDR3 DNA is TGCGCCAGCAGCCAAGAGACTAGCGAAAGGGGGGAGCAGTACTTC. As protein: CASSQETSERGEQYF.

The DNA for the CDR3 is TGTGCCAGCAGTGAATCCTTGAGGACTGTTCGCTCTGAAAAACTGTTTTTT. Its translation is CASSESLRTVRSEKLFF. The rearrangement links TRBV6-1 to TRBJ1-4; no reliable D call. CDR1 MNHNS and CDR2 SASEGT come from the germline V gene. V was shortened by 2 bases and J by 7 bases, with 20 bases between the two germline ends. The CDR3 is 17 amino acids.

The chain joins TRBV19 to TRBJ2-7, with 11 nucleotides matching TRBD1. The CDR3 sequence is 16 residues long. The V gene's germline CDR1 is LNHDA and CDR2 SQIVND (reference sequence). The V and J ends lost 6 bases and 7 bases, in that order; junction bases with no gene match: 14. The CDR3 DNA sequence: TGTGCCAGTAGCCGACAGGGACAGGGGGGATTTGGGGAGCAGTACTTC. Protein sequence: CASSRQGQGGFGEQYF.

This clone was recorded once. This rearrangement joins TRBV2 to TRBJ1-3, with D tentatively TRBD1 (5 bases). The V and J ends lost 4 bases and 0 bases respectively, with 16 bases between them. Looked up from germline, CDR1 is SNHLY and CDR2 is FYNNEI. CDR3 size: 17 residues. In nucleotides, the CDR3 is TGTGCCAGCAGTGGCCTCCGGAGGGGCACCTCTGGAAACACCATATATTTT. This encodes CASSGLRRGTSGNTIYF. The full variable domain, with the rest looked up from reference TRBV2 and TRBJ1-3, is EPEVTQTPSHQVTQMGQEVILRCVPISNHLYFYWYRQILGQKVEFLVSFYNNEISEKSEIFDDQFSVERPDGSNFTLKIRSTKLEDSAMYFCASSGLRRGTSGNTIYFGEGSWLTVV.

The V gene is TRBV9, the J gene TRBJ2-3; no clear D gene. Between the trimmed V and J ends, which lost 3 bases and 7 bases, there was a span of 9 bases. The germline V gene encodes CDR1 SGDLS and CDR2 YYNGEE. The CDR3 loop spans 12 amino acids. The CDR3 DNA follows: TGTGCCAGCAGCGGAAACACTAATACGCAGTATTTT. Translated: CASSGNTNTQYF.

The chain combines TRBV7-2 with TRBJ2-1; 7 bases are a match to TRBD2. CDR1 and CDR2 from the germline V gene are SGHTA and FQGNSA. V shed 1 base, J shed 6 bases, and the junction held 9 bases outside the gene matches. The CDR3 sequence is 16 residues long. CDR3 sequence: CASSLVRASGPNEQFF. CDR3 nucleotides: TGTGCCAGCAGCTTAGTTCGGGCTAGCGGACCCAATGAGCAGTTCTTC.

The chain carries TRBV11-3 and TRBJ2-1; TRBD2 aligns across 12 bases. J was trimmed by 4 bases and V by 5 bases; bases with no gene match: 6. Looked up from germline, CDR1 is SGHNT and CDR2 is YENEEA. There are 16 residues in the CDR3. CDR3: CASSGRTSGIYNEQFF. CDR3 nucleotide sequence: TGTGCCAGCAGCGGACGGACTAGCGGGATATACAATGAGCAGTTCTTC.

This chain connects TRBV2 to TRBJ1-5, with D tentatively TRBD1 (5 bases). The CDR3 consists of 13 residues. The germline V and J ends were trimmed by 3 bases and 9 bases, with 12 bases remaining between them. Looked up from germline, CDR1 is SNHLY and CDR2 is FYNNEI. CDR3 loop: CASSDSWGGPQHF. In nucleotides, the CDR3 is TGTGCCAGCAGTGACAGCTGGGGGGGGCCCCAGCATTTT.

This clone was counted only a few times. In nucleotides, the CDR3 is TGCAGCGTTGGGGAGGAGACCCAGTACTTC. Protein product: CSVGEETQYF. The chain combines TRBV29-1 with TRBJ2-5; possibly TRBD2 for D (5 bases). Germline lookup yields CDR1 SQVTM and CDR2 ANQGSEA. The ends were cut back, 4 bases at V and 5 bases at J, with 5 bases in the middle. The CDR3 extends over 10 amino acids.

The V gene is TRBV30, the J gene TRBJ1-6; D gene uncertain. There are 13 residues in the CDR3. Per germline, CDR1 GTSNPN and CDR2 SVGIG (reference sequence). Between the trimmed V and J ends, which lost 3 bases and 8 bases, there was a span of 11 bases. DNA for the CDR3: TGTGCCTGGAGGGCCCAGGAAGATTCACCCCTCCACTTT. The encoded protein is CAWRAQEDSPLHF.

This clone has a handful of counts. The chain employs TRBV27 and TRBJ1-1; weak D call: TRBD1 (6 bases). The V end was cut by 4 bases, the J end by 1 base, with 22 bases between. Germline V CDR1 and CDR2: MNHEY, SMNVEV (reference sequence). The CDR3 has 18 residues. CDR3 residues: CASSSHRSGGERNTEAFF. The DNA of the CDR3 is TGTGCCAGCAGTTCCCACCGATCGGGGGGCGAGAGGAACACTGAAGCTTTCTTT.

The chain links TRBV7-2 to TRBJ2-7; 8 positions agree with TRBD1. CDR1 is SGHTA and CDR2 is FQGNSA in the germline V gene. CDR3 length: 15 residues. Trimming took 4 bases from V and 3 from J; bases not matched to a gene: 8. The DNA of the CDR3 is TGTGCCAGCAGCTCCGACAGGGGAGTCTTCTACGAGCAGTACTTC. Translating it yields CASSSDRGVFYEQYF.

The chain combines TRBV5-6 with TRBJ2-1, with unresolved D. From germline, CDR1 is SGHDT and CDR2 YYEEEE. The length of the CDR3 is 11 residues. V was trimmed by 2 bases and J by 8 bases, leaving 5 bases between them. The CDR3: CASSFGDEQFF. CDR3 DNA sequence: TGTGCCAGCAGCTTCGGAGATGAGCAGTTCTTC.

The DNA of the CDR3 is TGTGCCAGCAGCTCCACTGGGGTACAGGGTTGGGGCTACACCTTC. This codes for CASSSTGVQGWGYTF. The rearrangement joins TRBV7-9 to TRBJ1-2; the D gene is possibly TRBD1 (6 bases). The germline gives CDR1 SEHNR, CDR2 FQNEAQ (reference sequence). With 4 bases removed from V and 8 bases from J, the gap between germline ends came to 20 bases. The CDR3 runs 15 residues.

The chain employs TRBV28 and TRBJ1-1; no clear D. Germline CDR1 is MDHEN and CDR2 is SYDVKM. V lost 3 bases and J 0 bases, leaving 11 bases between the germline ends. The CDR3 has 15 amino acids. The CDR3 bases are TGTGCCAGCAGTTTTTCTTTTCCCGTGAACACTGAAGCTTTCTTT. Protein: CASSFSFPVNTEAFF.

This rearrangement joins TRBV28 to TRBJ2-7; possibly TRBD2 for D (6 bases). V was shortened by 2 bases and J by 5 bases, with 7 bases between the two germline ends. The CDR3 runs 12 residues. Germline V gene data show CDR1 as MDHEN and CDR2 as SYDVKM. The CDR3 spells CASSLKRDEQYF. The CDR3 DNA is TGTGCCAGCAGTTTAAAGCGGGACGAGCAGTACTTC.

This chain links TRBV6-6 with TRBJ2-1; D possibly corresponds to TRBD2 (5 bases). V lost 5 bases, J lost 7 bases, and 18 bases lay in between. CDR3 length: 15 residues. From germline, CDR1 is MNHNY and CDR2 SVGAGI (reference sequence). CDR3 nucleotides: TGTGCCAGCAGTCAGCCCGGGGTGCGCGCAAATGAGCAGTTCTTC. This translates into CASSQPGVRANEQFF.

The chain recombines TRBV7-9 with TRBJ2-3; 7 bases map to TRBD2. Germline V gives CDR1 SEHNR, CDR2 FQNEAQ (reference sequence). This CDR3 spans 14 amino acids. V was clipped by 3 bases and J by 3 bases; unmatched bases: 3. CDR3 amino acids: CASSFLRGTDTQYF. CDR3 in DNA: TGTGCCAGCAGCTTCTTGCGGGGGACAGATACGCAGTATTTT.